These T cell receptor beta chains were read from a single sample in a study of neoadjuvant anti-PD-1 for oral cavity cancer. Assay: immunoSEQ multiplex PCR; the TCRdb copy retains only in-frame clones and omits some. The table includes under 9,500 clones, 66% detected once. The material was tumor tissue, obtained before nivolumab (anti-PD-1) treatment. The receptors derive from a person aged 35-79 years with oral cavity squamous cell carcinoma. The CDR3 runs from the conserved cysteine through the conserved F or W. The order of the fields is V gene, CDR3 length, J gene, clone size, D gene, CDR3 DNA, CDR3 protein. A D gene is named only where the DNA matches it firmly. Clone size appears in some rows only: once, few, many, or a class for an expanded clone.

>TRBV4-1|18|TRBJ2-2|.|TRBD2
TGCGCCCGCAGCCGCCTCCGCCCTAGCGGGGGGGCGCTGGGGGAGCTGTTTTTT
CARSRLRPSGGALGELFF
>TRBV10-2|17|TRBJ2-5|.|TRBD2
TGCGCCAGCGGGGGAGGGGGGAGCGGGAGGCTACAAGAGACCCAGTACTTC
CASGGGGSGRLQETQYF
>TRBV6-5|13|TRBJ1-2|once|.
TGTGCCAGCAGTTCACAGAGGAACTATGGCTACACCTTC
CASSSQRNYGYTF
>TRBV18|14|TRBJ2-7|.|.
TGTGCCAGCTCACCGCCCGGGCAGTCCTACGAGCAGTACTTC
CASSPPGQSYEQYF
>TRBV27|13|TRBJ2-3|few|.
TGTGCCAGCAACTCCGCCCTCACAGATACGCAGTATTTT
CASNSALTDTQYF
>TRBV7-8|13|TRBJ1-3|.|.
TGTGCCAGCAGCTTGGGGGCTCGGAACACCATATATTTT
CASSLGARNTIYF
>TRBV11-3|16|TRBJ2-1|.|.
TGTGCCAGCAGCTTAGAGCAGGGGAGCTCCTACAATGAGCAGTTCTTC
CASSLEQGSSYNEQFF
>TRBV28|14|TRBJ1-5|.|.
TGTGCCAGCACCATCCCGGGACAAACCCAGCCCCAGCATTTT
CASTIPGQTQPQHF
>TRBV19|16|TRBJ1-4|.|TRBD1
TGTGCCAGTAGCCACCTTGGGACAGGGGGACGTGAAAAACTGTTTTTT
CASSHLGTGGREKLFF
>TRBV11-2|14|TRBJ2-7|.|.
TGTGCCAGCAGTCCAGTGATACAGGCCTCCGAGCAGTACTTC
CASSPVIQASEQYF
>TRBV9|15|TRBJ2-3|.|TRBD2
TGTGCCAGCAGCGTAGATCTAGCGGGGGTAGATACGCAGTATTTT
CASSVDLAGVDTQYF
>TRBV9|15|TRBJ2-3|.|.
TGTGCCAGCAGCGTAGTCGGGGCTAGCACAGATACGCAGTATTTT
CASSVVGASTDTQYF
>TRBV5-1|17|TRBJ2-2|.|TRBD1
TGCGCCAGCAGCTTGGCCCCGGGACAGGGAAGCACCGGGGAGCTGTTTTTT
CASSLAPGQGSTGELFF
>TRBV11-2|14|TRBJ1-2|.|TRBD1
TGTGCCAGCAGCCTACAGGGGGCTTCCTATGGCTACACCTTC
CASSLQGASYGYTF
>TRBV28|13|TRBJ1-2|.|.
TGTGCCAGCAGTTTAGGCGCTAACTATGGCTACACCTTC
CASSLGANYGYTF
>TRBV5-4|14|TRBJ1-1|.|.
TGTGCCAGCAGCTTGGGGAGCATGAACACTGAAGCTTTCTTT
CASSLGSMNTEAFF
>TRBV5-4|17|TRBJ1-1|few|TRBD1
TGTGCCAGCAGCGGGGGACAGGGGAGTCGGGTGAACACTGAAGCTTTCTTT
CASSGGQGSRVNTEAFF
>TRBV9|17|TRBJ2-6|.|.
TGTGCCAGCAGCGTAGGGGTAGGGTATTCTGGGGCCAACGTCCTGACTTTC
CASSVGVGYSGANVLTF
>TRBV5-1|14|TRBJ1-2|few|TRBD1
TGCGCCAGCAGCGGGGACAGGGGCGGCTATGGCTACACCTTC
CASSGDRGGYGYTF
>TRBV5-6|17|TRBJ2-1|.|TRBD2
TGTGCCAGCAGCCGATGGACTAGCCGAAACTCCTACAATGAGCAGTTCTTC
CASSRWTSRNSYNEQFF
>TRBV20-1|11|TRBJ1-1|.|.
TGCAGTGCTAGAAGGAGGGATGAAGCTTTCTTT
CSARRRDEAFF
>TRBV28|15|TRBJ1-5|.|.
TGTGCCAGCAGCCTTTGGACCCCCGGCAATCAGCCCCAGCATTTT
CASSLWTPGNQPQHF
>TRBV10-3|15|TRBJ1-2|.|.
TGTGCCATCAGGGGGGGGGACACAGCTAACTATGGCTACACCTTC
CAIRGGDTANYGYTF
>TRBV11-2|13|TRBJ2-7|few|.
TGTGCCAGCAGCTTAGACAGCTCCTACGAGCAGTACTTC
CASSLDSSYEQYF
>TRBV28|14|TRBJ2-3|.|.
TGTGCCAGCGCGTTTGTATCTGGCACAGATACGCAGTATTTT
CASAFVSGTDTQYF
>TRBV18|18|TRBJ2-1|.|.
TGTGCCAGCTCACCCGACTTCGGGACGGGGAGAGAGTACAATGAGCAGTTCTTC
CASSPDFGTGREYNEQFF
>TRBV28|16|TRBJ1-2|.|.
TGTGCCAGCAGTTCCACCTCGTTGGGGCGTAACTATGGCTACACCTTC
CASSSTSLGRNYGYTF
>TRBV7-9|12|TRBJ1-1|.|.
TGTGCCAGCAGCTTAGGGGCGTTCCAAGCTTTCTTT
CASSLGAFQAFF
>TRBV27|16|TRBJ2-7|.|TRBD1
TGTGCCAGCAGATACGCCTCGGGACAGGATGCCTACGAGCAGTACTTC
CASRYASGQDAYEQYF
>TRBV6-1|15|TRBJ2-6|once|.
TGTGCCAGCAGACACAGGGACTCTGGGGCCAACGTCCTGACTTTC
CASRHRDSGANVLTF
>TRBV11-2|13|TRBJ1-1|.|TRBD1
TGTGCCAGCAGCTTTATGCGGACAGGGGAAGCTTTCTTT
CASSFMRTGEAFF
>TRBV5-1|15|TRBJ1-6|.|.
TGCGCCAGCAGCTATCACCCGACAGATAATTCACCCCTCCACTTT
CASSYHPTDNSPLHF
>TRBV7-9|14|TRBJ1-6|few|.
TGTGCCAGCAGCCGGAATGATGGGGGGTCACCCCTCCACTTT
CASSRNDGGSPLHF
>TRBV18|13|TRBJ2-1|.|TRBD2
TGTGCCAGCTCAAAGCGGGAGGACAATGAGCAGTTCTTC
CASSKREDNEQFF
>TRBV5-1|13|TRBJ1-3|.|.
TGCGCCAGCAGCTCCCTAGGTGAAAACACCATATATTTT
CASSSLGENTIYF
>TRBV4-1|20|TRBJ2-2|.|TRBD2
TGCGCCAGCAGCCAAGTCAGGGGACTAGCGGGAGTCCGGGGCACCGGGGAGCTGTTTTTT
CASSQVRGLAGVRGTGELFF
>TRBV9|15|TRBJ1-2|.|.
TGTGCCAGCAGCGTAGGACAGAGTGGCAGCTATGGCTACACCTTC
CASSVGQSGSYGYTF
>TRBV30|14|TRBJ2-7|.|TRBD1
TGTGCCTGGGCCCGGGACAGCAGATTCTCCGAGCAGTACTTC
CAWARDSRFSEQYF
>TRBV5-1|15|TRBJ1-4|.|TRBD1
TGCGCCAGCAGCAAAGAAGACAGGGGGAATGAAAAACTGTTTTTT
CASSKEDRGNEKLFF
>TRBV6-4|17|TRBJ1-1|.|.
TGTGCCAGCAGTGTAGGGGACGGCGTTCCCCTGCTGACTGAAGCTTTCTTT
CASSVGDGVPLLTEAFF
>TRBV5-5|16|TRBJ1-4|.|.
TGTGCCAGCAGCTTGAGGGGGTCGGGCTCTAATGAAAAACTGTTTTTT
CASSLRGSGSNEKLFF
>TRBV20-1|11|TRBJ1-1|few|.
TGCAGTGCTGGTTTTCTCACTGAAGCTTTCTTT
CSAGFLTEAFF
>TRBV6-5|13|TRBJ1-4|once|.
TGTGCCAGCAGTAAACCCGGCCATGAAAAACTGTTTTTT
CASSKPGHEKLFF
>TRBV7-3|15|TRBJ2-1|.|TRBD2
TGTGCCAGCAGCTTATCTAGCGGGACGTATGGTGAGCAGTTCTTC
CASSLSSGTYGEQFF
>TRBV14|12|TRBJ2-7|few|.
TGTGCCAGCAGCCAAGGGGGGTACGAGCAGTACTTC
CASSQGGYEQYF
>TRBV5-4|14|TRBJ2-7|few|.
TGTGCCAGCAGCTCGGGACGCTGGGACTACGAGCAGTACTTC
CASSSGRWDYEQYF
>TRBV18|14|TRBJ2-5|.|.
TGTGCCAGCTCACCTTGGGGGAACCAAGAGACCCAGTACTTC
CASSPWGNQETQYF
>TRBV4-2|12|TRBJ1-2|.|.
TGTGCCAGCAGCCAACGTAACTATGGCTACACCTTC
CASSQRNYGYTF
>TRBV10-1|16|TRBJ2-7|few|TRBD2
TGCGCCAGCAGTGTAGGTACGGGACTAGCGGGAGCCGAGCAGTACTTC
CASSVGTGLAGAEQYF
>TRBV7-7|17|TRBJ2-6|.|.
TGTGCTAGCAGCTTAGAGGTTCCGGGTACTGGGGCCAACGTCCTGACTTTC
CASSLEVPGTGANVLTF
>TRBV9|18|TRBJ1-2|.|.
TGTGCCAGCAGAGCCACTGGGACACGGAGAAGTACTAACTATGGCTACACCTTC
CASRATGTRRSTNYGYTF
>TRBV19|13|TRBJ1-5|.|TRBD1
TGTGCCAGTAGTAGGACAGGAGGTCAGCCCCAGCATTTT
CASSRTGGQPQHF
>TRBV27|15|TRBJ1-2|once|TRBD1
TGTGCCAGCAGTTCCTACAGGGGTAAACCTCACTCCTACACCTTC
CASSSYRGKPHSYTF
>TRBV19|15|TRBJ1-2|few|.
TGTGCCAGTAGTAAGACCCGAAGGACAAACTATGGCTACACCTTC
CASSKTRRTNYGYTF
>TRBV11-2|18|TRBJ2-6|.|.
TGTGCCAGCAGCTTTTCGACAGGACTAAGCTCTGGGGCCAACGTCCTGACTTTC
CASSFSTGLSSGANVLTF
>TRBV2|17|TRBJ2-7|.|.
TGTGCCAGCAGTCCAACCCCACTACTAATAATGAACTACGAGCAGTACTTC
CASSPTPLLIMNYEQYF
>TRBV6-1|15|TRBJ2-7|.|TRBD1
TGTGCCAGCAGTGGCCTAGGACAGGGGACCTACGAGCAGTACTTC
CASSGLGQGTYEQYF